This T cell receptor (beta chain) was recovered during a study of blood T cells in healthy people across ages. The use of a sample-barcoded 5' primer and a J-beta primer mix characterized a second PCR of roughly 6 to 11 cycles. One entry per CDR3 protein, called by TCRdb with MiXCR from the 5' RACE reads. This table holds 1.5 million to 2 million distinct CDR3 sequences, about 50% found once. Drawn from each donor were approximately 10 milliliters of peripheral blood. This CDR3 has 14 amino acids. From germline, CDR1 is MNHEY and CDR2 SVGEGT. V was clipped by 6 bases and J by 7 bases, with 18 bases between them.

Sample: blood. The sequence was collected from a woman between 40 and 50 years old in good health. The J gene is TRBJ1-2, the V gene TRBV6-2 or TRBV6-3; D perhaps matches TRBD1 (6 bases). Here the CDR3 reads CASSQQPGARGYTF. The DNA of the CDR3 is TGTGCCAGCAGCCAACAGCCAGGGGCTCGTGGCTACACCTTC.